This T cell receptor (beta chain) was documented in a study of Graves' ophthalmopathy and Graves' hyperthyroidism. The TCR beta CDR3 regions underwent amplification from RNA transcripts. In the first round, RT-PCR was carried out with HTBI primers, and a multiplex PCR formed the second round. Using its own MiXCR run on the multiplex PCR reads, TCRdb lists one record per CDR3 protein. The sample lists over 450,000 distinct CDR3 sequences; about 15% were seen once. Germline V gene lookup returns CDR1 LGHDT and CDR2 YNNKEL (reference sequence). The CDR3 is 15 amino acids. V lost 4 bases, J lost 4 bases, and 4 bases stayed unmatched.

Sequences were obtained from blood. The chain links TRBV3-1 to TRBJ2-7; TRBD2 matches at 13 bases. This receptor was identified in a woman in her 30s with Graves' ophthalmopathy. CDR3 region: CASSRTSGGVYEQYF. The CDR3 DNA reads TGTGCCAGCAGCCGGACTAGCGGGGGAGTTTACGAGCAGTACTTC.